A selection of T cell receptor beta chains follows, all from one sample in a study of blood T cell repertoires in COVID-19. Assay used: immunoSEQ multiplex PCR; TCRdb lists only in-frame clones, some missing. Of tens of thousands of clones in the sample, over 60% were seen once. The sample taken for sequencing was peripheral blood. Receptors were obtained from a woman aged 80 or over with active or convalescent COVID-19. Each CDR3 is given with its conserved first and last residue. The order of the fields is V gene, clone size, J gene, D gene, CDR3 length, CDR3 protein, CDR3 DNA. D genes are given only for firm matches. Some rows have no size entry. The others give once, few or many, or a class for an expanded clone.

TRBV4-3	NA	TRBJ2-1	TRBD2	14	CASSEGLAGVEQFF	TGCGCCAGCAGCGAGGGACTAGCGGGGGTTGAGCAGTTCTTC
TRBV9	NA	TRBJ2-5	NA	14	CASSVGGDGRTQYF	TGTGCCAGCAGCGTAGGGGGGGACGGAAGGACCCAGTACTTC
TRBV6-5	NA	TRBJ2-2	TRBD2	15	CASSSSGADTGELFF	TGTGCCAGCAGTTCTAGCGGGGCCGACACCGGGGAGCTGTTTTTT
TRBV27	NA	TRBJ2-6	NA	17	CASSPHRDGSGANVLTF	TGTGCCAGCAGTCCCCACAGGGACGGCTCTGGGGCCAACGTCCTGACTTTC
TRBV6-5	few	TRBJ1-5	TRBD1	15	CASSYGQGAGQPQHF	TGTGCCAGCAGTTACGGACAGGGGGCTGGGCAGCCCCAGCATTTT
TRBV2	few	TRBJ1-5	TRBD1	15	CASRDRAYGDQPQHF	TGTGCCAGCCGTGACAGGGCATATGGGGATCAGCCCCAGCATTTT
TRBV29-1	NA	TRBJ2-5	TRBD2	13	CSVEGGKEATQYF	TGCAGCGTTGAGGGAGGGAAGGAAGCGACCCAGTACTTC
TRBV28	NA	TRBJ1-1	NA	14	CASRPGWSGTEAFF	TGTGCCAGCAGACCTGGGTGGTCGGGCACTGAAGCTTTCTTT
TRBV7-2	NA	TRBJ2-2	NA	18	CASSEGGRGLTNTGELFF	TGTGCCAGCAGTGAGGGAGGTCGGGGACTTACGAACACCGGGGAGCTGTTTTTT
TRBV18	NA	TRBJ1-2	NA	15	CASSPEPDGGYGYTF	TGTGCCAGCTCACCAGAACCCGACGGCGGCTATGGCTACACCTTC
TRBV6-2/TRBV6-3	NA	TRBJ1-2	TRBD1	14	CASSLDRVDYGYTF	TGTGCCAGCAGTTTAGACAGGGTCGACTATGGCTACACCTTC
TRBV7-2	few	TRBJ1-5	NA	14	CASSLGASNQPQHF	TGTGCCAGCAGCTTAGGGGCCAGCAATCAGCCCCAGCATTTT
TRBV5-6	NA	TRBJ1-2	TRBD1	13	CASSFTGVAGYTF	TGTGCCAGCAGCTTTACAGGGGTCGCTGGCTACACCTTC
TRBV19	few	TRBJ1-1	TRBD1	15	CASSTTGALNTEAFF	TGTGCCAGTAGTACAACAGGGGCCCTGAACACTGAAGCTTTCTTT
TRBV7-2	NA	TRBJ2-3	NA	15	CASSLNQGGPDTQYF	TGTGCCAGCAGCCTTAACCAGGGGGGCCCAGATACGCAGTATTTT
TRBV6-2/TRBV6-3	NA	TRBJ2-7	NA	17	CASSYSTRAQGSYEQYF	TGTGCCAGCAGTTACTCGACTCGGGCCCAGGGCTCCTACGAGCAGTACTTC
TRBV5-1	NA	TRBJ2-5	NA	14	CASSLAQNQETQYF	TGCGCCAGCAGCTTGGCCCAGAATCAAGAGACCCAGTACTTC
TRBV5-1	NA	TRBJ2-3	NA	15	CASSPRGGAQDTQYF	TGCGCCAGCTCGCCTCGAGGGGGGGCACAAGATACGCAGTATTTT
TRBV6-2/TRBV6-3	NA	TRBJ2-5	NA	13	CASSPLSKETQYF	TGTGCCAGCAGTCCCCTAAGCAAAGAGACCCAGTACTTC
TRBV30	NA	TRBJ1-1	NA	12	CAWNRENTEAFF	TGTGCCTGGAATAGAGAGAACACTGAAGCTTTCTTT
TRBV29-1	NA	TRBJ1-6	TRBD1	17	CSGAKPDRRQYNSPLHF	TGCAGCGGTGCAAAACCGGACAGGAGACAGTATAATTCACCCCTCCACTTT
TRBV3-1/TRBV3-2	NA	TRBJ1-3	TRBD1	16	CASSQVLTGAGNTIYF	TGTGCCAGCAGCCAAGTGCTGACAGGGGCTGGAAACACCATATATTTT
TRBV18	NA	TRBJ1-5	NA	13	CASSRGRSQPQHF	TGTGCCAGCTCACGCGGAAGGAGTCAGCCCCAGCATTTT
TRBV11-3	NA	TRBJ2-2	TRBD1	14	CASSPRQGVGELFF	TGTGCCAGCAGCCCTCGACAGGGTGTCGGGGAGCTGTTTTTT
TRBV4-3	once	TRBJ2-1	NA	16	CASSQVLGGGRNEQFF	TGCGCCAGCAGCCAAGTATTGGGGGGGGGCCGCAATGAGCAGTTCTTC
TRBV14	NA	TRBJ1-6	TRBD1	15	CASSPRQGADSPLHF	TGTGCCAGCAGCCCGAGACAGGGGGCCGATTCACCCCTCCACTTT
TRBV10-3	NA	TRBJ1-2	NA	15	CAISEGPRGNYGYTF	TGTGCCATCAGTGAGGGGCCTCGTGGGAACTATGGCTACACCTTC
TRBV11-2	NA	TRBJ2-2	NA	15	CASSLLTGNTGELFF	TGTGCCAGCAGCTTGTTGACAGGGAACACCGGGGAGCTGTTTTTT
TRBV28	NA	TRBJ2-2	TRBD1	15	CASSRDRENTGELFF	TGTGCCAGCAGTAGGGACAGGGAGAACACCGGGGAGCTGTTTTTT
TRBV6-5	NA	TRBJ2-7	TRBD2	15	CASRSREGYYYEQYF	TGTGCCAGCAGGAGTAGGGAGGGGTACTACTACGAGCAGTACTTC
TRBV7-2	NA	TRBJ1-4	NA	15	CASVRSGSTNEKLFF	TGTGCCAGCGTACGGTCGGGTTCAACTAATGAAAAACTGTTTTTT
TRBV7-2	NA	TRBJ1-6	TRBD1	15	CASSQGQGGISPLHF	TGTGCCAGCAGCCAGGGACAGGGCGGCATTTCACCCCTCCACTTT
TRBV18	NA	TRBJ1-1	TRBD1	17	CASSPLGQGSSVVEAFF	TGTGCCAGCTCACCTCTCGGACAGGGGAGTTCGGTGGTTGAAGCTTTCTTT
TRBV9	NA	TRBJ2-1	TRBD2	18	CASSPGGGARGSYNEQFF	TGTGCCAGCAGCCCGGGGGGGGGCGCCAGGGGCTCCTACAATGAGCAGTTCTTC
TRBV30	NA	TRBJ1-6	TRBD1	13	CAWRGDRRSPLHF	TGTGCCTGGAGGGGGGACAGGCGGTCACCCCTCCACTTT
TRBV7-2	NA	TRBJ2-5	NA	13	CASSYRVQETQYF	TGTGCCAGCAGTTACAGGGTCCAAGAGACCCAGTACTTC
TRBV5-1	NA	TRBJ2-5	NA	16	CASSSVLSGYEETQYF	TGCGCCAGCAGCTCCGTGTTGTCAGGGTATGAGGAGACCCAGTACTTC
TRBV7-2	NA	TRBJ1-2	NA	14	CASSFESQNYGYTF	TGTGCCAGCAGCTTTGAATCACAAAACTATGGCTACACCTTC
TRBV5-1	NA	TRBJ1-2	TRBD1	14	CASSPGGQEPGYTF	TGCGCCAGCAGCCCAGGGGGTCAGGAGCCCGGCTACACCTTC
TRBV7-2	NA	TRBJ2-1	NA	11	CASSRVEEQFF	TGTGCCAGCAGCCGGGTGGAGGAGCAGTTCTTC
TRBV18	NA	TRBJ2-1	NA	14	CASSPLQSSNEQFF	TGTGCCAGCTCACCGCTACAGTCGAGCAATGAGCAGTTCTTC
TRBV29-1	NA	TRBJ2-2	NA	13	CSVLQVNTGELFF	TGCAGCGTTCTCCAGGTCAACACCGGGGAGCTGTTTTTT
TRBV7-9	once	TRBJ2-2	NA	16	CASSLEAGMNTGELFF	TGTGCCAGCAGCTTAGAGGCGGGCATGAACACCGGGGAGCTGTTTTTT
TRBV7-9	NA	TRBJ1-5	NA	14	CASSLETADQPQHF	TGTGCCAGCAGCTTGGAGACAGCAGATCAGCCCCAGCATTTT
TRBV11-3	NA	TRBJ1-1	NA	15	CASSLGGGGGTEAFF	TGTGCCAGCAGCTTAGGGGGGGGCGGAGGCACTGAAGCTTTCTTT
TRBV9	NA	TRBJ1-2	TRBD1	17	CASSPTAGTGGGYGYTF	TGTGCCAGCAGCCCAACCGCCGGGACAGGGGGCGGCTATGGCTACACCTTC
TRBV9	NA	TRBJ2-1	TRBD2	18	CASSVGLAGLSSYNEQFF	TGTGCCAGCAGCGTAGGACTAGCGGGGTTAAGCTCCTACAATGAGCAGTTCTTC
TRBV19	NA	TRBJ1-6	NA	14	CASSEGFSNSPLHF	TGTGCCAGTAGCGAGGGTTTCTCTAATTCACCCCTCCACTTT
TRBV5-6	NA	TRBJ2-1	NA	16	CASSLGLGTSSREQFF	TGTGCCAGCAGCTTGGGACTGGGCACTAGCAGTCGGGAGCAGTTCTTC
TRBV7-9	few	TRBJ2-7	NA	13	CASSLGDGYEQYF	TGTGCCAGCAGCTTAGGCGACGGGTACGAGCAGTACTTC
TRBV6-2/TRBV6-3	few	TRBJ1-2	NA	13	CASSPSGRYGYTF	TGTGCCAGCAGCCCTTCTGGGAGATATGGCTACACCTTC
TRBV6-2/TRBV6-3	NA	TRBJ2-7	NA	12	CASSPVTYEQYF	TGTGCCAGCAGCCCCGTTACCTACGAGCAGTACTTC
TRBV15	NA	TRBJ2-5	TRBD2	13	CATNVRGGETQYF	TGTGCCACCAATGTTCGCGGGGGGGAGACCCAGTACTTC
TRBV19	NA	TRBJ2-7	NA	13	CASSSAVGGEQYF	TGTGCCAGTAGTTCAGCGGTGGGCGGCGAGCAGTACTTC
TRBV4-3	NA	TRBJ1-1	NA	15	CASSLRGSENTEAFF	TGCGCCAGCAGCCTCCGGGGGTCTGAGAACACTGAAGCTTTCTTT
TRBV7-2	NA	TRBJ2-7	TRBD2	14	CASSLVASGVEQYF	TGTGCCAGCAGCTTAGTGGCGAGCGGGGTCGAGCAGTACTTC
TRBV7-2	once	TRBJ1-1	TRBD1	18	CASSPRPGQGISVTEAFF	TGTGCCAGCAGCCCCCGTCCGGGACAGGGGATATCGGTCACTGAAGCTTTCTTT